The T cell receptor (beta chain) under discussion was sequenced for a study of Graves' ophthalmopathy and Graves' hyperthyroidism. Study results and caveats: Blood contained most expanded thyroid clonotypes exceeding 0.001 frequency.

Presentation of ophthalmopathy in the donors involved moderate-to-severe activity, CAS ≥3, NOSPECS ≥4 and a duration under 3 months. The CDR3 is 17 amino acids. J gave up 4 bases and V 0 bases, and 9 bases lay outside the gene matches. CDR1 and CDR2 (germline): LNHNV, YYDKDF (reference sequence). On this clonotype itself: Its antigen is unidentified.

Investigators amplified TCR beta CDR3 regions from RNA transcripts. HTBI primers were used in a first-round RT-PCR, which preceded a second-round multiplex PCR. TCRdb passed the multiplex PCR reads through MiXCR, listing each CDR3 protein once. The profile shows some 200,000 distinct CDR3 sequences, 25% to 30% of them singletons. Sequenced sample: peripheral blood. The chain joins TRBV15 to TRBJ2-7; 10 bases are a match to TRBD1. This TCR was sampled from a man aged 45-60 years with Graves' ophthalmopathy. For the CDR3, the DNA is TGTGCCACCAGCAGAGACAACGACAGGGGGCCCTTTTACGAGCAGTACTTC. It encodes CATSRDNDRGPFYEQYF.